This TCR beta chain was recorded in a study of blood T cell repertoires in COVID-19. Overall study: Both acute and convalescent COVID-19 samples were obtained from the United States, Italy and Spain. Nucleic acid was either cDNA or gDNA, and it came from T cells, B-cell-depleted T cells, or PBMCs.

In the authors' workflow: Reference gene primer amplification gave estimated nucleated cell counts. Method: immunoSEQ multiplex PCR; TCRdb's copy keeps in-frame clones and lacks some. The V and J calls and the clone size are those of that table, but D and trimming were determined from the DNA. Among 200,000 to 250,000 clones listed, 70% to 90% were seen once. In this sample, this clone turned up a few times. The CDR3 contains 15 residues. Trimming removed 7 bases from V and 5 bases from J, with 20 bases in between. CDR1 and CDR2 (germline): LNHDA, SQIVND (reference sequence). Sequenced: peripheral blood. The V call is TRBV19, the J call TRBJ1-1; weak D call: TRBD1 (6 bases). This sequence was found in a woman aged 40 to 50 with acute or convalescent COVID-19. The CDR3 coding sequence is TGTGCCAGTACCTCGTGGGGGGGCGGGAGTACTGAAGCTTTCTTT. It codes for CASTSWGGGSTEAFF.